The 27 T cell receptor beta chains presented below share a single source sample, sequenced in a study of cytomegalovirus exposure and HLA in healthy donors (dated by TCRdb to about 2017). Libraries were made using the immunoSEQ multiplex PCR assay. A mixture of 60 forward primers for TCR Vbeta segments and 13 reverse primers for TCR Jbeta segments was used in the multiplex PCR. Sourced from immuneACCESS, this table was stored by TCRdb with only in-frame sequences that have V and J called. A share of the clones is absent; for the studies checked, an unresolved V gene accounts for under half, and the remainder has no known explanation. A total of about 130,000 clones appear in this sample, roughly 70% of them only once. Of the sample, around 6.6% falls within the top ten clones. Sequencing was done on a sample of PBMCs. The receptors shown here come from a man in his forties in good health and CMV-seropositive.

The CDR3 loop reads CASSEVAQGGDEQYF. In nucleotides, the CDR3 is TGTGCCAGCAGTGAAGTGGCCCAAGGGGGGGACGAGCAGTACTTC. The J gene is TRBJ2-7, the V gene TRBV2; weak D call: TRBD2 (7 bases). V shed 1 base and J shed 5 bases, with 15 bases lying between them. Germline CDR1 is SNHLY and CDR2 is FYNNEI. The CDR3 runs 15 residues.

The rearrangement uses TRBV5-1 and TRBJ2-3, with TRBD2 identical over 8 bases. The length of the CDR3 is 15 residues. V gave up 6 bases and J gave up 0 bases; unmatched junction bases: 6. The germline CDR1 and CDR2 sequences are SGHRS and YFSETQ. Here the CDR3 reads CASTVLAGSTDTQYF. CDR3 sequence (DNA): TGCGCCAGCACTGTCCTAGCGGGCAGCACAGATACGCAGTATTTT.

The V and J genes are TRBV13 and TRBJ2-5; D not resolved. Trimming pared 6 bases from V and 2 bases from J, leaving 22 bases between. The CDR3 sequence is 17 residues long. Germline V gene data show CDR1 as PRHDT and CDR2 as FYEKMQ (reference sequence). The CDR3 DNA is TGTGCCAGCAGTCTTAGCTCGGAGTTTCGGAATCAAGAGACCCAGTACTTC. Protein product: CASSLSSEFRNQETQYF.

This clone was seen only a few times. The rearrangement joins TRBV5-6 to TRBJ2-5, with a tentative D call TRBD2 (7 bases). Deletions cut 0 bases from V and 2 bases from J, with 11 bases between. This CDR3 contains 15 residues. Germline assignment: CDR1 SGHDT and CDR2 YYEEEE. CDR3 sequence (DNA): TGTGCCAGCAGCTTGGTCGGGGGGCGGCAAGAGACCCAGTACTTC. Translated: CASSLVGGRQETQYF.

CDR3 DNA: TGTGCCTGGCCGAACCCCAAGGGGCCCTACTATGGCTACACCTTC. Translation: CAWPNPKGPYYGYTF. V gene TRBV30 combines with J gene TRBJ1-2; TRBD1 might be the D (5 bases). Trimming stripped 5 bases from V and 3 bases from J, with 19 bases between. Germline V gives CDR1 GTSNPN, CDR2 SVGIG (reference sequence). This CDR3 spans 15 amino acids. Combining the CDR3 with reference TRBV30 and TRBJ1-2 gives the whole variable domain SQTIHQWPATLVQPVGSPLSLECTVEGTSNPNLYWYRQAAGRGLQLLFYSVGIGQISSEVPQNLSASRPQDRQFILSSKKLLLSDSGFYLCAWPNPKGPYYGYTFGSGTRLTVV.

The V and J genes are TRBV14 and TRBJ2-7; D gene unclear. V gave up 4 bases and J gave up 9 bases, with 13 bases separating them. Germline CDR1 reads SGHDN; CDR2 reads FVKESK. The CDR3 runs 12 residues. The CDR3 reads CASSLNLRAQYF. Here the CDR3 DNA reads TGTGCCAGCAGCCTTAACCTACGAGCGCAGTACTTC.

V usage is TRBV7-9 and J usage is TRBJ1-2, with 7 bases lining up with TRBD1. Germline V gene sequence: CDR1 SEHNR, CDR2 FQNEAQ (reference sequence). CDR3 length: 15 amino acids. V dropped 5 bases and J dropped 7; count of bases not matched to a gene: 13. CDR3: CASSPGGGVQCGYTF. The DNA of the CDR3 is TGTGCCAGCAGCCCAGGAGGGGGCGTTCAATGTGGCTACACCTTC. The variable domain in full, with the rest retrieved from reference TRBV7-9 and TRBJ1-2, is DTGVSQNPRHKITKRGQNVTFRCDPISEHNRLYWYRQTLGQGPEFLTYFQNEAQLEKSRLLSDRFSAERPKGSFSTLEIQRTEQGDSAMYLCASSPGGGVQCGYTFGSGTRLTVV.

This clone appeared once. The rearrangement joins TRBV29-1 to TRBJ2-7; no reliable D call. Germline loops: CDR1 SQVTM, CDR2 ANQGSEA. This CDR3 region has 12 residues. The V end lost 4 bases, the J end lost 3 bases, and 10 bases lay between the germline ends. The CDR3, as DNA: TGCAGCGTTGTAACAGACATCTACGAGCAGTACTTC. Encoded protein: CSVVTDIYEQYF.

The chain joins TRBV27 to TRBJ1-1, with 9 nucleotides matching TRBD1. Germline assignment: CDR1 MNHEY and CDR2 SMNVEV (reference sequence). After removal of 6 bases from V and 6 bases from J, the junction contained 5 bases not matched to a gene. There are 13 residues in the CDR3. DNA of the CDR3: TGTGCCAGCAGAACAGGGGGCGCGGCTGAAGCTTTCTTT. It yields the protein CASRTGGAAEAFF.

V and J are TRBV14 and TRBJ2-5; 9 bases line up with TRBD2. The CDR3 runs to 16 residues. Unmatched junction bases numbered 5, after V lost 1 base and J lost 2 bases. The germline V gene encodes CDR1 SGHDN and CDR2 FVKESK. The CDR3 nucleotides read TGTGCCAGCAGCCAAGTCCTTGCGGGGGGGCAAGAGACCCAGTACTTC. Its protein product is CASSQVLAGGQETQYF.

This clone was recorded once. The chain carries TRBV11-2 and TRBJ2-5, with TRBD2 identical over 7 bases. Germline CDR1 is SGHAT and CDR2 is FQNNGV. The junction had 7 bases not matched to a gene; V was cut back by 5 bases and J by 4 bases. CDR3 length: 14 amino acids. This chain's CDR3 is CASSPGLDRETQYF. Written as DNA, the CDR3 is TGTGCCAGCAGCCCCGGACTAGATCGAGAGACCCAGTACTTC. The variable domain in full, with the rest retrieved from reference TRBV11-2 and TRBJ2-5, is EAGVAQSPRYKIIEKRQSVAFWCNPISGHATLYWYQQILGQGPKLLIQFQNNGVVDDSQLPKDRFSAERLKGVDSTLKIQPAKLEDSAVYLCASSPGLDRETQYFGPGTRLLVL.

The chain couples TRBV30 to TRBJ1-1; D not resolved. V was clipped by 5 bases and J by 7 bases, with 11 bases between them. This CDR3 comprises 11 residues. Germline CDR1 and CDR2: GTSNPN and SVGIG (reference sequence). The CDR3 sequence is CAWDRRLEAFF. The CDR3, as DNA: TGTGCCTGGGACCGGCGACTTGAAGCTTTCTTT.

This clone was detected only a few times. This chain uses TRBV5-1 with TRBJ1-1; TRBD1 aligns across 7 bases. The CDR3 runs to 14 residues. Per the germline V gene, CDR1 is SGHRS and CDR2 is YFSETQ. After removal of 3 bases from V and 0 bases from J, the junction contained 2 bases not matched to a gene. The CDR3 nucleotides are TGCGCCAGCAGCTACGGGACAGTGAACACTGAAGCTTTCTTT. Protein: CASSYGTVNTEAFF.

This clone was counted once. The chain links TRBV27 to TRBJ2-5, with unresolved D. The J call may be mistaken, given a closer DNA end match to TRBJ2-7. The CDR3 covers 14 residues. Germline CDR1 is MNHEY and CDR2 is SMNVEV (reference sequence). CDR3 DNA sequence: TGTGCCAGCAGTTTATCCCCACCTGGCGGCGAGCAGTACTTC. Encoded protein: CASSLSPPGGEQYF.

V gene TRBV5-8 combines with J gene TRBJ1-5; D is unresolved. This CDR3 is built from 17 residues. V lost 2 bases, J lost 0 bases, and 15 bases lay in between. CDR1 is SGHTS and CDR2 is YDEGEE in the germline V gene. The DNA of the CDR3 is TGTGCCAGCAGCTTCGGGAGGGCCCGACATAGCAATCAGCCCCAGCATTTT. Encoded protein: CASSFGRARHSNQPQHF.

As regards this clone: Relative to the germline gene, one junction end is altered; a read error may explain this. This chain joins TRBV27 and TRBJ1-2; no clear D. The CDR3 runs to 13 residues. Germline V gene data show CDR1 as MNHEY and CDR2 as SMNVEV (reference sequence). The CDR3 DNA is TGTGCCAGCAGTTTATCGACGGACTATGGCTGCACCTTC. As protein: CASSLSTDYGCTF.

The chain is built from TRBV18 and TRBJ2-1; TRBD1 matches 7 bases. The CDR3 is 15 residues long. Germline V CDR1 and CDR2: KGHSH, LQKENI. The V and J ends lost 4 bases and 3 bases, in that order; junction bases with no gene match: 6. The CDR3: CASSHPGQIYNEQFF. The CDR3 DNA sequence: TGTGCCAGCTCACACCCGGGACAGATCTACAATGAGCAGTTCTTC.

The J gene is TRBJ2-5, the V gene TRBV6-6, with D possibly TRBD1 on 6 matching bases. The CDR3 runs 14 residues. V lost 2 bases, J lost 5 bases, and 12 bases lay in between. Germline CDR1 MNHNY, CDR2 SVGAGI (reference sequence). CDR3 DNA sequence: TGTGCCAGCAGTTACCCAGGGGCCAGGGAGACCCAGTACTTC. Amino acids: CASSYPGARETQYF.

J is TRBJ2-7 and V is TRBV5-5; 7 bases map to TRBD2. Unmatched junction bases numbered 7, after V lost 5 bases and J lost 2 bases. The CDR3 contains 14 residues. Germline assignment: CDR1 SGHKS and CDR2 YYEKEE (reference sequence). CDR3 DNA: TGTGCCAGCAGGGGACTACCTAAACCCTACGAGCAGTACTTC. Its protein product is CASRGLPKPYEQYF.

This chain connects TRBV27 to TRBJ1-1; possible D gene TRBD1, 5 bases. The length of the CDR3 is 16 residues. V lost 2 bases and J 2 bases, leaving 15 bases between the germline ends. Germline V gene data show CDR1 as MNHEY and CDR2 as SMNVEV (reference sequence). CDR3 region: CASSLMAGRRNTEAFF. The CDR3 DNA reads as TGTGCCAGCAGTTTAATGGCAGGGAGGAGAAACACTGAAGCTTTCTTT.

This clone was observed a few times. Other nucleotide sequences in the sample specify the same CDR3. The genes are TRBV6-5 and TRBJ2-1; 8 bases fit TRBD1. Trimming cost V 6 bases and J 1 base; bases outside gene matches: 5. The CDR3 extends over 15 amino acids. CDR1 and CDR2 from the germline V gene are MNHEY and SVGAGI. The CDR3 DNA sequence: TGTGCCAGCAGCCCCACAGGGGGTTCCTACAATGAGCAGTTCTTC. It is translated as CASSPTGGSYNEQFF.

The rearrangement links TRBV19 to TRBJ2-7, with 10 bases identical to TRBD1. The CDR3 has 19 amino acids. The germline V gene has CDR1 LNHDA and CDR2 SQIVND (reference sequence). Trimming cost V 3 bases and J 0 bases; bases outside gene matches: 14. CDR3 sequence: CASSIIPRQGAPSSYEQYF. CDR3 in DNA: TGTGCCAGTAGTATTATTCCCCGACAGGGGGCTCCGAGCTCCTACGAGCAGTACTTC.

This clone was seen only a few times. V gene TRBV28 combines with J gene TRBJ1-2, with 9 nucleotides matching TRBD1. Germline trimming cut 7 bases from V and 6 bases from J; bases unmatched to any gene: 12. The CDR3 runs 15 residues. The germline V gene encodes CDR1 MDHEN and CDR2 SYDVKM. The CDR3 DNA reads as TGTGCCAGCACTTGGGGGACAGGGATGGTGAATGGCTACACCTTC. Amino acids: CASTWGTGMVNGYTF.

The J gene is TRBJ2-7, the V gene TRBV28, with a possible D match to TRBD1 (5 bases). Germline V gene lookup returns CDR1 MDHEN and CDR2 SYDVKM. The V and J ends lost 2 bases and 5 bases respectively, with 7 bases between them. The CDR3 is 12 residues long. The CDR3: CASSLQQDEQYF. The CDR3, as DNA: TGTGCCAGCAGTTTACAACAGGACGAGCAGTACTTC. Full variable domain (outside the CDR3, taken from reference TRBV28 and TRBJ2-7): DVKVTQSSRYLVKRTGEKVFLECVQDMDHENMFWYRQDPGLGLRLIYFSYDVKMKEKGDIPEGYSVSREKKERFSLILESASTNQTSMYLCASSLQQDEQYFGPGTRLTVT.

A single count supports this clone. The chain joins TRBV6-5 to TRBJ2-5; 10 bases map to TRBD2. The germline V gene encodes CDR1 MNHEY and CDR2 SVGAGI. The CDR3 is 13 residues long. The V gene end was trimmed by 5 bases and the J gene end by 4 bases; junction bases not matched to a gene: 1. CDR3 region: CASSRLAGETQYF. In DNA, the CDR3 is TGTGCCAGCAGTAGACTAGCGGGAGAGACCCAGTACTTC.

This clone came up a few times. The chain has TRBV5-1 and TRBJ1-4; D may be TRBD1 (5 bases). The V and J ends lost 4 bases and 0 bases respectively, with 16 bases between them. Germline CDR1 SGHRS, CDR2 YFSETQ. This CDR3 has 17 residues. The CDR3 spells CASSTRGVSATNEKLFF. DNA of the CDR3: TGCGCCAGCAGCACCCGGGGGGTTTCGGCAACTAATGAAAAACTGTTTTTT.

The chain has TRBV19 and TRBJ2-7, with 10 bases aligning to TRBD1. The germline gives CDR1 LNHDA, CDR2 SQIVND (reference sequence). Trimming cost V 10 bases and J 2 bases; bases outside gene matches: 5. This CDR3 contains 13 residues. CDR3 sequence: CATRQGATYEQYF. The CDR3 DNA reads TGTGCCACCCGACAGGGGGCAACCTACGAGCAGTACTTC.